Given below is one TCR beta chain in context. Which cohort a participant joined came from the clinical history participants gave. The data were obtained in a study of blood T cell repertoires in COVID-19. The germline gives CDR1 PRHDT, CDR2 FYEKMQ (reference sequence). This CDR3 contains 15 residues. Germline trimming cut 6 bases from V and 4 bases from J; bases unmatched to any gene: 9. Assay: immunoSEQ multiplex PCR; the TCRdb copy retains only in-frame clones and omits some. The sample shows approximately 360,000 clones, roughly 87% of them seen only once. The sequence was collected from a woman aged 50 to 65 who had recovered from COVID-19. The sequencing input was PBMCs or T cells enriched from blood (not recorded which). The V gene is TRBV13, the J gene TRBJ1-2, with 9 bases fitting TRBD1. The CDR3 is CASSRGQGQLYGYTF. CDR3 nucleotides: TGTGCCAGCAGTCGGGGACAGGGTCAACTCTATGGCTACACCTTC.